This T cell receptor beta chain appears in the sequencing data of a study of human T cells and chemical hapten exposure. This clonotype has ten or more counts. Described time point: patch test 3, about 24 weeks after DPC sensitization. Treatment: therapeutic diphenylcyclopropenone sensitization with weekly scalp DPC. TCRdb ran MiXCR on the RACE reads and lists one entry per CDR3 protein. The sample has around 130,000 distinct CDR3 sequences, 11% seen once; the top ten hold around 2.5%. This specimen consisted of whole blood, obtained in connection with sensitization to the hapten diphenylcyclopropenone (DPC). The receptor comes from a woman between 50 and 59 years old with alopecia areata. Some clones in this sample may be carry-over from other donors' samples.

Written as DNA, the CDR3 is TGCGCCAGCAGCCGTACCCCCCAACGGAGCTCTGGGGCCAACGTCCTGACTTTC. Translated, it gives CASSRTPQRSSGANVLTF. V and J are TRBV5-1 and TRBJ2-6; D remains unclear. This CDR3 region has 18 residues. From germline, CDR1 is SGHRS and CDR2 YFSETQ. With 4 bases removed from V and 0 bases from J, the gap between germline ends came to 17 bases.